The 31 T cell receptor beta chains below all came from one sample that was sequenced in a study of PD-1 blockade in classical Hodgkin lymphoma. Each of the patients experienced relapse following autologous stem cell transplantation, and their brentuximab vedotin exposure differed. Assay: immunoSEQ multiplex PCR; the TCRdb copy retains only in-frame clones and omits some. The sample consists of about 35,000 clones, just over 75% of them appearing once. The source was peripheral blood mononuclear cells (PBMCs), collected before the second cycle of nivolumab. These receptors were taken from a human donor with classical Hodgkin lymphoma.

This CDR3 reads CASSYGPYTEAFF. In DNA, the CDR3 is TGTGCCAGCAGTTACGGGCCTTACACTGAAGCTTTCTTT. This rearrangement joins TRBV6-5 to TRBJ1-1; D call uncertain. CDR3 length: 13 residues. From germline, CDR1 is MNHEY and CDR2 SVGAGI. Trimming stripped 2 bases from V and 3 bases from J, with 7 bases between.

The chain uses TRBV18 and TRBJ2-3, with D possibly TRBD2 on 6 matching bases. Trimming took 3 bases from V and 2 from J, leaving 9 bases between them. The germline gives CDR1 KGHSH, CDR2 LQKENI. CDR3 length equals 14 residues. The CDR3 is CASSPRDSTDTQYF. DNA of the CDR3: TGTGCCAGCTCACCCCGGGACTCCACAGATACGCAGTATTTT.

As regards this clone: Different DNA sequences within this sample yield the same CDR3. The V call is TRBV6-1, the J call TRBJ1-6; the D is unclear. The V end lost 4 bases, the J end lost 2 bases, and 6 bases lay between the germline ends. Germline-derived CDR1 and CDR2 are MNHNS and SASEGT. The CDR3 covers 14 residues. CDR3 loop: CASSAGPYNSPLHF. In DNA, the CDR3 is TGTGCCAGCAGTGCTGGGCCCTATAATTCACCCCTCCACTTT.

This rearrangement joins TRBV18 to TRBJ1-1; D is ambiguous. Trimming stripped 2 bases from V and 6 bases from J, with 10 bases between. CDR1 and CDR2 from the germline V gene are KGHSH and LQKENI. This CDR3 has 13 amino acids. The DNA for the CDR3 is TGTGCCAGCTCACCAAAGCTCGGAGCTGAAGCTTTCTTT. Protein product: CASSPKLGAEAFF.

V and J are TRBV5-1 and TRBJ2-7; 10 nucleotides align to TRBD1. CDR1 and CDR2 from the germline V gene are SGHRS and YFSETQ. The CDR3 has 15 residues. With 4 bases clipped from V and 6 bases from J, the junction kept 10 bases outside the gene matches. CDR3 in amino acids: CASSKDEDRGGEQYF. CDR3 sequence (DNA): TGCGCCAGCAGCAAAGACGAGGACAGGGGGGGCGAGCAGTACTTC.

The rearrangement joins TRBV11-2 to TRBJ2-5; D possibly corresponds to TRBD1 (5 bases). Germline values: CDR1 SGHAT, CDR2 FQNNGV. This CDR3 has 14 amino acids. Trimming left V 6 bases short and J 4 bases short, with 15 bases between. The CDR3 bases are TGTGCCAGCAGGCCTCTTAAGGGGCGAGAGACCCAGTACTTC. Amino acids: CASRPLKGRETQYF.

The chain's CDR3 is CASSLIVVGGANVLTF. The CDR3 DNA reads TGTGCCAGCAGCTTAATTGTGGTGGGTGGGGCCAACGTCCTGACTTTC. This sequence joins TRBV7-8 and TRBJ2-6; D gene uncertain. The germline V and J ends were trimmed by 2 bases and 3 bases, with 11 bases remaining between them. The CDR3 spans 16 residues. CDR1 and CDR2 from the germline V gene are SGHVS and FQNEAQ.

This clone turned up a few times. The chain uses TRBV11-2 and TRBJ2-2, with D possibly TRBD1 on 6 matching bases. The CDR3 has 15 residues. V was trimmed by 6 bases and J by 5 bases, leaving 16 bases between them. Germline V CDR1 and CDR2: SGHAT, FQNNGV. CDR3 DNA sequence: TGTGCCAGCAGGGGGGACATCCGAAGGACCGGGGAGCTGTTTTTT. Translation: CASRGDIRRTGELFF.

The chain carries TRBV27 and TRBJ2-2; D assignment may be TRBD1 or TRBD2 (5 bases each). Germline assignment: CDR1 MNHEY and CDR2 SMNVEV (reference sequence). Trimming removed 7 bases from V and 4 bases from J, with 19 bases in between. The CDR3 contains 16 residues. The CDR3 sequence: CASTSPGLLGTGELFF. The CDR3 region has the DNA TGTGCCAGCACCTCCCCGGGGCTCCTGGGCACCGGGGAGCTGTTTTTT.

This clone was seen a few times. V gene TRBV5-8 combines with J gene TRBJ1-5; no clear D gene. Trimming left V 4 bases short and J 2 bases short, with 1 base between. Germline V CDR1 and CDR2: SGHTS, YDEGEE. CDR3 length equals 11 residues. The CDR3 protein is CASSRNQPQHF. The CDR3 nucleotides read TGTGCCAGCAGCCGCAATCAGCCCCAGCATTTT.

This clone has just one count. This sequence joins TRBV9 and TRBJ2-5, with TRBD2 matching over 7 bases. The CDR3 sequence is 15 residues long. The J segment lost 4 bases and the V segment lost 2 bases, leaving 8 bases of the junction unmatched. Germline assignment: CDR1 SGDLS and CDR2 YYNGEE. As DNA, the CDR3 is TGTGCCAGCAGCGTTTGGGGGGGAGGAAGAGAGACCCAGTACTTC. Translating gives CASSVWGGGRETQYF.

CDR3 in DNA: TGTGCCAGCAGCCAAGAACGCGAGACCCAGTACTTC. This gives the protein CASSQERETQYF. The V gene is TRBV14, the J gene TRBJ2-5; no reliable D call. The CDR3 is 12 residues long. Per the germline V gene, CDR1 is SGHDN and CDR2 is FVKESK. V lost 0 bases to trimming and J lost 5 bases, with 4 bases between them.

J is TRBJ2-5 and V is TRBV5-1; D may be TRBD2 (6 bases). Trimming removed 4 bases from V and 8 bases from J, with 15 bases in between. The length of the CDR3 is 13 residues. CDR1 is SGHRS, CDR2 YFSETQ, per germline. The CDR3 loop reads CASSPGLLDTQYF. The CDR3 DNA is TGCGCCAGCAGCCCGGGACTCCTTGACACCCAGTACTTC.

The table lists this clone with a count of one. V usage is TRBV5-1 and J usage is TRBJ1-1, with TRBD1 matching 7 bases. Germline CDR1 is SGHRS and CDR2 is YFSETQ. CDR3 length: 14 amino acids. V lost 4 bases, J lost 3 bases, and 6 bases stayed unmatched. In nucleotides, the CDR3 is TGCGCCAGCAGCGTAGGACAGGCAGACACTGAAGCTTTCTTT. It translates to CASSVGQADTEAFF.

The J gene is TRBJ2-1, the V gene TRBV14; D might be TRBD1 (5 bases). Germline V CDR1 and CDR2: SGHDN, FVKESK. This CDR3 is 15 amino acids long. Trimming removed 3 bases at V and 3 bases at J, with 12 bases between. CDR3 sequence reads: CASSQGRAGYNEQFF. The CDR3 DNA follows: TGTGCCAGCAGCCAGGGCAGGGCTGGCTACAATGAGCAGTTCTTC.

The chain recombines TRBV7-9 with TRBJ2-7; TRBD1 matches at 11 bases. J gave up 4 bases and V 6 bases, and 5 bases lay outside the gene matches. The CDR3 spans 14 residues. Germline CDR1 SEHNR, CDR2 FQNEAQ (reference sequence). CDR3 in DNA: TGTGCCAGCAGTGGGACAGGGGGTCGGTACGAGCAGTACTTC. This codes for CASSGTGGRYEQYF.

This clone was seen once. The chain uses TRBV6-5 and TRBJ2-3, with 8 positions matching TRBD2. Germline assignment: CDR1 MNHEY and CDR2 SVGAGI. Unmatched junction bases numbered 5, after V lost 6 bases and J lost 6 bases. The CDR3 contains 13 residues. The CDR3 here is CASRAGGADTQYF. The CDR3 DNA follows: TGTGCCAGCAGGGCGGGGGGCGCGGATACGCAGTATTTT.

The genes are TRBV11-3 and TRBJ2-3, with 8 bases matching TRBD2. V dropped 3 bases and J dropped 4; count of bases not matched to a gene: 6. Germline lookup yields CDR1 SGHNT and CDR2 YENEEA. This CDR3 is built from 15 residues. Here the CDR3 reads CASSFHGGASDTQYF. CDR3 in DNA: TGTGCCAGCAGCTTCCACGGGGGGGCCTCAGATACGCAGTATTTT.

This sequence joins TRBV4-3 and TRBJ1-2; D is unresolved. There are 14 residues in the CDR3. Germline values: CDR1 LGHNA, CDR2 YSLEER. The V end was cut by 0 bases, the J end by 11 bases, with 16 bases between. In DNA, the CDR3 is TGCGCCAGCAGCCAAGATCTGGGCCCCCGGAGGTACACCTTC. Protein: CASSQDLGPRRYTF.

The chain employs TRBV5-6 and TRBJ1-5, with unresolved D. Germline V CDR1 and CDR2: SGHDT, YYEEEE. Trimming shortened V by 4 bases and J by 3 bases, and 14 bases separated the two germline ends. This CDR3 has 15 amino acids. The CDR3, as DNA: TGTGCCAGCAGCGTAGGAAGTCCGTACAATCAGCCCCAGCATTTT. Amino acid sequence: CASSVGSPYNQPQHF.

V is TRBV7-9 and J is TRBJ2-7; TRBD1 might be the D (6 bases). CDR3 length: 15 residues. Trimming removed 6 bases from V and 5 bases from J, with 20 bases in between. Germline V gene lookup returns CDR1 SEHNR and CDR2 FQNEAQ (reference sequence). CDR3 loop: CASSTLGTTYNEQYF. DNA of the CDR3: TGTGCCAGCAGTACCCTCGGGACAACATATAACGAGCAGTACTTC.

The chain carries TRBV11-2 and TRBJ1-1, with 7 nucleotides matching TRBD1. The CDR3 has 14 residues. After removal of 0 bases from V and 3 bases from J, the junction contained 1 base not matched to a gene. Germline values: CDR1 SGHAT, CDR2 FQNNGV. As DNA, the CDR3 is TGTGCCAGCAGCTTAGACGGGACAGACACTGAAGCTTTCTTT. Translation: CASSLDGTDTEAFF.

V usage is TRBV5-1 and J usage is TRBJ2-7; D assignment may be TRBD1 or TRBD2 (6 bases each). Looked up from germline, CDR1 is SGHRS and CDR2 is YFSETQ. CDR3 length equals 15 residues. The V and J ends lost 4 bases and 0 bases respectively, with 14 bases between them. The CDR3 coding sequence is TGCGCCAGCAGCCCGATCCCGGGGGCCTCCTACGAGCAGTACTTC. It encodes CASSPIPGASYEQYF.

The chain employs TRBV5-6 and TRBJ1-2; D is perhaps TRBD1 (5 bases). V lost 4 bases and J 3 bases, leaving 10 bases between the germline ends. This CDR3 is 13 amino acids long. Germline CDR1 SGHDT, CDR2 YYEEEE. CDR3 region: CASSRTNYYGYTF. CDR3 DNA sequence: TGTGCCAGCAGCAGGACAAATTACTATGGCTACACCTTC.

This sequence joins TRBV2 and TRBJ2-7; D may be TRBD1 (6 bases). This CDR3 has 14 residues. The germline V and J ends were trimmed by 1 base and 4 bases, with 11 bases remaining between them. Germline CDR1 and CDR2: SNHLY and FYNNEI. The CDR3 DNA reads TGTGCCAGCAGTGAAGGACTCAGGGGATACGAGCAGTACTTC. Amino acids: CASSEGLRGYEQYF.

V usage is TRBV19 and J usage is TRBJ1-2, with TRBD1 identical over 10 bases. The CDR3 is made up of 15 amino acids. Germline CDR1 and CDR2: LNHDA and SQIVND (reference sequence). V lost 7 bases and J lost 7; bases outside the gene matches: 12. CDR3 in amino acids: CASISPGQGYSGYTF. The CDR3 DNA follows: TGTGCCAGTATCTCTCCGGGACAGGGGTATAGTGGCTACACCTTC.

In the case of this clone: A far more abundant clone sits one base away, making this likely a read error. The chain has TRBV5-6 and TRBJ2-6; D remains unclear. The CDR3 covers 13 residues. Germline CDR1 reads SGHDT; CDR2 reads YYEEEE. The germline V and J ends were trimmed by 0 bases and 2 bases, with 0 bases remaining between them. The CDR3 DNA reads as TGTGCCAGCAGCTTGGCTGGGGCCAACGTCCTGACTTTC. Encoded protein: CASSLAGANVLTF.

The gene calls are TRBV11-2 and TRBJ2-2; tentatively, D is TRBD2 (6 bases). The CDR3 length is 18 residues. Trimming stripped 2 bases from V and 6 bases from J, with 22 bases between. Germline V gene lookup returns CDR1 SGHAT and CDR2 FQNNGV. The CDR3 spells CASSLLGNRISGAGELFF. Here the CDR3 DNA reads TGTGCCAGCAGCTTATTGGGTAACAGGATATCGGGGGCCGGGGAGCTGTTTTTT.

The V call is TRBV28, the J call TRBJ2-7; the D gene is possibly TRBD1 (6 bases). The CDR3 has 15 residues. Trimming pared 2 bases from V and 4 bases from J, leaving 15 bases between. Germline V lookup: CDR1 MDHEN, CDR2 SYDVKM. Here the CDR3 reads CASSLQGTPPYEQYF. The DNA of the CDR3 is TGTGCCAGCAGTTTACAGGGGACACCCCCATACGAGCAGTACTTC.

The rearrangement links TRBV6-5 to TRBJ1-3; D is unclear. The germline CDR1 and CDR2 sequences are MNHEY and SVGAGI. The germline V and J ends were trimmed by 8 bases and 4 bases, with 18 bases remaining between them. This CDR3 has 15 residues. CDR3 sequence reads: CASQKSFSEGNTIYF. CDR3 coding DNA: TGTGCCAGCCAAAAGAGCTTCTCGGAGGGAAACACCATATATTTT.

V usage is TRBV19 and J usage is TRBJ2-2; D not certain. Between the trimmed V and J ends, which lost 3 bases and 0 bases, there was a span of 8 bases. CDR3 size: 15 residues. Germline V gives CDR1 LNHDA, CDR2 SQIVND (reference sequence). The chain's CDR3 is CASSMYSTNTGELFF. The DNA of the CDR3 is TGTGCCAGTAGTATGTACAGCACGAACACCGGGGAGCTGTTTTTT.